This T cell receptor beta chain was sequenced for a study of T-cell reconstitution after alpha-beta-depleted transplantation in children. Construction of the TCRbeta library involved unique molecular identifiers. MiXCR, applied by TCRdb to the PCR reads, yields one record per CDR3 protein. The table shows 700,000 to 850,000 distinct CDR3 sequences, with roughly 15% occurring only once. The sequenced sample was PBMCs, mostly from graft donor cells, obtained 360 days after TCRalphabeta/CD19-depleted stem cell transplant. The clonotype was recovered from a male patient between 5 and 17 years old who had a stem cell transplant for acute lymphoblastic leukemia, so the T cells may come from the graft donor.

CDR3 region: CSGGGSAGELFF. In nucleotides, the CDR3 is TGCAGTGGTGGCGGGAGTGCCGGGGAGCTGTTTTTT. This chain uses TRBV20-1 with TRBJ2-2; TRBD2 matches 7 bases. Per germline, CDR1 DFQATT and CDR2 SNEGSKA (reference sequence). The V and J ends lost 7 bases and 6 bases, in that order; junction bases with no gene match: 5. This CDR3 has 12 amino acids.